This T cell receptor (beta chain) was sequenced in a study of cytomegalovirus exposure and HLA in healthy donors. Each of the donors was a healthy bone marrow donor. To note about this clone: As yet, its antigen is unknown.

The CDR3 length is 16 residues. Germline CDR1 is MNHNY and CDR2 is SVGAGI (reference sequence). The V end lost 4 bases, the J end lost 2 bases, and 15 bases lay between the germline ends. Study outcomes and limitations: Association of a missense DCLRE1C variant with TCR beta V- and J-gene trimming was reported in a later analysis. Analysis performed later showed TCR beta chains linked to HLA being more clonally expanded than equally common others. Another analysis was done later, and it associated around 15,000 TCR beta sequences with HLA alleles at 0.05 false discovery rate.

The PCR was carried out with 60 Vbeta primers and 13 Jbeta primers. The table came from immunoSEQ multiplex PCR; TCRdb's copy has only in-frame clones and leaves some out. Of about 160,000 clones in the sample, around 85% were seen once. The sequenced sample consisted of PBMCs. The V and J genes are TRBV6-6 and TRBJ2-1, with D maybe TRBD1 (6 bases). The source is a human donor in good health. The CDR3 reads CASSLSGDRAYNEQFF. DNA of the CDR3: TGTGCCAGCAGTTTATCAGGGGATAGGGCCTACAATGAGCAGTTCTTC.